The source of this T cell receptor beta chain is a study of CD4+ T cells in melanoma. Findings and limits, study-wide: A reported correlation linked neoantigen-specific CD4+ T cells to CD8+, macrophage and B cell function.

The V end lost 2 bases, the J end lost 1 base, and 9 bases lay between the germline ends. The CDR3 contains 14 residues. Germline values: CDR1 ENHRY, CDR2 SYGVKD. Profiled with immunoSEQ multiplex PCR; TCRdb holds only in-frame clones, not every one. The sample lists about 50,000 clones, approximately 89% seen once, with roughly 12% in the top ten. Concerning this clone itself: Its target is not known.

This chain links TRBV10-3 with TRBJ2-7; D possibly matches TRBD1 or TRBD2 (5 bases each). This receptor was obtained from a human donor with melanoma. The sequenced material came from peripheral blood. CDR3 residues: CAISEMRGSYEQYF. CDR3 DNA: TGTGCCATCAGTGAGATGAGGGGATCCTACGAGCAGTACTTC.